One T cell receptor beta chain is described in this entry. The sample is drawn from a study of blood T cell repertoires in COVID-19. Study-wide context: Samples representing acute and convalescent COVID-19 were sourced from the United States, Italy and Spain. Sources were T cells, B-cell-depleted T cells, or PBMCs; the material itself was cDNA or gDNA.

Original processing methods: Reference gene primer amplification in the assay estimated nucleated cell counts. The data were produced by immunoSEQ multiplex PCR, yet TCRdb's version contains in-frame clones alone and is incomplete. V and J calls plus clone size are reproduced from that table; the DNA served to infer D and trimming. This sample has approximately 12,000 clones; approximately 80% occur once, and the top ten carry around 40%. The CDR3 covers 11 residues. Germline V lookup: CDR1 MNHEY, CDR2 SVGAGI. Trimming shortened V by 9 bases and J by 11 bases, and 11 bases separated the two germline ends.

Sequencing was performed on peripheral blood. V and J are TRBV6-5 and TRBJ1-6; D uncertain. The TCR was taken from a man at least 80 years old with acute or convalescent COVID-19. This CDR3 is CASGDSAPLHF. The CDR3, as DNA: TGTGCCAGTGGAGACTCTGCACCCCTCCACTTT.